The 2 T cell receptor beta chains in this list originate from one sample, sequenced in a study of T cell responses to AZD1222 COVID-19 vaccine. Sequenced by immunoSEQ multiplex PCR; TCRdb stores in-frame clones only, minus some. The profile shows roughly 140,000 clones, approximately 88% of them singletons. Sample: peripheral blood, taken on day 0 of MenACWY control vaccination. Receptors were obtained from an adult in good health.

A single count supports this clone. The chain joins TRBV30 to TRBJ1-1; D ambiguous. V was trimmed by 4 bases and J by 0 bases, leaving 9 bases between them. The germline V gene has CDR1 GTSNPN and CDR2 SVGIG (reference sequence). CDR3 length equals 13 residues. CDR3 sequence (DNA): TGTGCCTGGACCGTGGCCATGAACACTGAAGCTTTCTTT. This translates into CAWTVAMNTEAFF.

This sequence joins TRBV11-3 and TRBJ2-1; 8 bases line up with TRBD1. The germline V gene encodes CDR1 SGHNT and CDR2 YENEEA. The CDR3 sequence is 17 residues long. Unmatched junction bases numbered 12, after V lost 1 base and J lost 7 bases. In nucleotides, the CDR3 is TGTGCCAGCAGCTTAGTGGCTGCAGGGGGCACTAGGAATGAGCAGTTCTTC. It is translated as CASSLVAAGGTRNEQFF.